The T cell receptor (beta chain) described here comes from a study of T-cell memory formation after mild COVID-19 (dated by TCRdb to about 2021). Regarding the complete study: Most TCR sequence clusters were specific to one of the two donors. In a couple of donors, T-cell clones that expanded and contracted after mild COVID-19 were tracked by sequencing TCRalpha and TCRbeta repertoires over time. Two young, previously healthy adult volunteers, one female and one male, were included in the cohort.

Overall study outcomes, separate from this receptor: Contracting CD4+ clones were found mainly in CM and EM memory subsets, while CD8+ clones were enriched in EMRA. From day 15 to 85, contracting clones showed balanced CD4/CD8 phenotypes, whereas a second wave of clones that expanded from day 15 to 37 leaned towards CD4+. The detection of some responding clones in pre-infection memory suggests that pre-existing cross-reactive memory T cells joined the SARS-CoV-2 response. The second-wave clones that peaked on day 37 were not confirmed to be SARS-CoV-2 specific. Only a couple of mild cases were covered by the study, and larger cohorts that include severe cases with pre-infection samples were considered necessary.

The sample was run on an Illumina NovaSeq 6000. TCRalpha and TCRbeta cDNA libraries were constructed by 5'RACE with constant-segment primers, with sample barcodes and unique molecular identifiers being introduced. Trizol reagent was used to extract RNA from every sample. Amplification of the libraries took two PCR steps, and the second step added a second sample barcode plus Illumina TruSeq adapters. The libraries were sequenced on an Illumina NovaSeq using 2 x 150 bp paired-end reads. The authors' analysis ran thus. With migec v1.2.7, reads were demultiplexed and then collapsed into UMI-guided consensus sequences. Using mixcr v2.1.11, UMI consensuses were aligned to TRA and TRB V and J templates and then assembled into clonotypes. Clonotypes were classified as expanded or contracted when called significant by both edgeR and NoisET, with noise models trained on biological replicates. For edgeR calls, the cutoffs were a false discovery rate-adjusted p below 0.01 and a log2 fold-change threshold of 1. As an exploratory analysis of dynamics, max-normalized trajectories of the 1000 most abundant clonotypes were examined by PCA with hierarchical clustering. Each responding clone was given a CD4 or CD8 phenotype based on the CD4+ and CD8+ repertoires, which had been sequenced separately. The public reads were run again by TCRdb, first through fastp at Q25 and then through MiXCR, and only productive beta chains were kept. For every CDR3 protein sequence, its rows merge into one entry that carries the most common genes and DNA. These V and J calls derive from TCRdb rather than the authors' analysis. This sample gives about 430,000 distinct CDR3 sequences in total; approximately 24% of them show up just once. Around 8.1% of the sample goes to the ten largest clones.

Of note for this clonotype: Its target antigen remains unknown. No base quality information exists; no much larger clone differs at one position.

The CDR3, cysteine through phenylalanine, is 15 amino acids long. The only DNA kept is the CDR3, 45 bases in frame from the first base. CDR1 and CDR2 are read off the germline V gene as MGHRA and YSYEKL. Relative to germline, V is missing 4 bases and J is missing 3 bases, with 7 bases of the junction outside any gene match. Ficoll-Paque density gradient centrifugation was used to isolate PBMCs. Here the chain combines TRBV4-1 and TRBJ2-7; 9 junctional bases match TRBD1. The TCR comes from an adult woman who had mild COVID-19 (a few samples of this study predate the infection). The sample titles of this study are shuffled in the database, so cell type and time point are left out; the donor was told from shared clones. Input material: PBMCs or a T cell subset sorted from them (not recorded which). This receptor has the CDR3 CASSPGQGALYEQYF. The DNA reads TGCGCCAGCAGCCCGGGACAGGGAGCCCTCTACGAGCAGTACTTC.